This T cell receptor (beta chain) was documented in a study of blood T cell repertoires in COVID-19. Turning to the study itself: PBMCs, B-cell-depleted T cells, or T cells were the source of the cDNA or gDNA that made up the material.

Ages ranged from about 18 to 89 years, with residence in 24 US areas. Participant-reported clinical history was the basis for cohort assignment. This CDR3 region has 14 residues. CDR1 and CDR2 from the germline V gene are SGHRS and YFSETQ. Trimming left V 8 bases short and J 4 bases short, with 18 bases between. In the original processing: Cell counts per sample came from amplifying reference gene primers. TCRdb's table, derived via immunoSEQ multiplex PCR, lists solely in-frame clones and lacks some. Clonal size and the V and J genes are those of that table, whereas D and trimming came from the DNA. The sample includes 110,000 to 150,000 clones, around 80% of them seen just once.

The material sequenced was PBMCs or T cells enriched from blood (not recorded which). The genes are TRBV5-1 and TRBJ1-2; the D is unclear. This TCR derives from a woman aged 45 to 65 who had recovered from COVID-19. The CDR3 DNA is TGCGCCAGTGCAGACCGGGAGGAGGGCTATGGCTACACCTTC. Amino acids: CASADREEGYGYTF. The variable domain in full, completed from reference TRBV5-1 and TRBJ1-2, reads KAGVTQTPRYLIKTRGQQVTLSCSPISGHRSVSWYQQTPGQGLQFLFEYFSETQRNKGNFPGRFSGRQFSNSRSEMNVSTLELGDSALYLCASADREEGYGYTFGSGTRLTVV.